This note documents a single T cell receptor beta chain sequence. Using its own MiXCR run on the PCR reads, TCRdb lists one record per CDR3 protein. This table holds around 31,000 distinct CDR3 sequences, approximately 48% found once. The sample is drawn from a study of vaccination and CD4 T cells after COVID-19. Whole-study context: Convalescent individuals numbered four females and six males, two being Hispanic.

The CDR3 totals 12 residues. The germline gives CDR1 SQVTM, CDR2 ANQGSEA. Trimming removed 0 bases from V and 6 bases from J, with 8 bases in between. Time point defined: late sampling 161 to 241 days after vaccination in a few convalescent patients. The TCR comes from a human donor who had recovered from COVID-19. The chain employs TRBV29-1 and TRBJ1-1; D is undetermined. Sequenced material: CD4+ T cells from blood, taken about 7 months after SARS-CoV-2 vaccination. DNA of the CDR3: TGCAGCGTTGAAGACCCAACTGCTGAAGCTTTCTTT. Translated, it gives CSVEDPTAEAFF.